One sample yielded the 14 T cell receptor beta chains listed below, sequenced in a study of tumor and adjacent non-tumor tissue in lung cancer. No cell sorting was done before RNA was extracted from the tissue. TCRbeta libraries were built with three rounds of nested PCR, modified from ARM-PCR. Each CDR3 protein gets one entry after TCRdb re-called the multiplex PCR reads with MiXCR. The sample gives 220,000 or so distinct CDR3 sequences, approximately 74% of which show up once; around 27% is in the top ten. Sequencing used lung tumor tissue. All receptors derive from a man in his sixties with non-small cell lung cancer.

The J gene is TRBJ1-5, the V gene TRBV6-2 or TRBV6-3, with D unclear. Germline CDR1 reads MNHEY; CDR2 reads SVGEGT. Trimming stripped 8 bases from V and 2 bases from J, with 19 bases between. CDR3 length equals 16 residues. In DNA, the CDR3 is TGTGCCAGCGGACCTCTGATGGGAGCTGGCAATCAGCCCCAGCATTTT. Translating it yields CASGPLMGAGNQPQHF.

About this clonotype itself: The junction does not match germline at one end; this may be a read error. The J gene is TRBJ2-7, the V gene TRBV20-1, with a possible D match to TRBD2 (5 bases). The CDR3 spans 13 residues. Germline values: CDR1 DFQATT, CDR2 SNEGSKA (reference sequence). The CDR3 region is CSARDVTTLEQYF. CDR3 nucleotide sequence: TGCAGTGCTAGAGATGTGACTACCCTCGAGCAGTATTTC.

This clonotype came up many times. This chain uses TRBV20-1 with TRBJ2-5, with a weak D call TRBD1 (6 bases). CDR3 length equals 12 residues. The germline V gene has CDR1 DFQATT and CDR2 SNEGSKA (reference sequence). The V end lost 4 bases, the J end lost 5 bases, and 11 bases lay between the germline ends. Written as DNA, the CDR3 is TGCAGTGCTAAGGACAGTCCCGAGACCCAGTACTTC. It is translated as CSAKDSPETQYF.

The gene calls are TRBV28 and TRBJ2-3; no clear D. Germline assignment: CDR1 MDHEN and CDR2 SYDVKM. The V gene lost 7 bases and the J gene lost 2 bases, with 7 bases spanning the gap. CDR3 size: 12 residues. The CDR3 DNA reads TGTGCCAGCAACACCTCCACAGATACGCAGTATTTT. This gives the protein CASNTSTDTQYF.

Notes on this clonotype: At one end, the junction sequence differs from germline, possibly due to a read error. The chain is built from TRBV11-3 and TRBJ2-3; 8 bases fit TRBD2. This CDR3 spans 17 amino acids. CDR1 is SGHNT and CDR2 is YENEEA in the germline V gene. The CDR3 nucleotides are TGTGCCAGCAGCCCTAGCGGGCTGGCCGCCGGCACAGGTACGCAGTATTTT. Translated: CASSPSGLAAGTGTQYF. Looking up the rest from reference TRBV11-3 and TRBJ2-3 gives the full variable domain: EAGVVQSPRYKIIEKKQPVAFWCNPISGHNTLYWYLQNLGQGPELLIRYENEEAVDDSQLPKDRFSAERLKGVDSTLKIQPAELGDSAVYLCASSPSGLAAGTGTQYFGPGTRLTVL.

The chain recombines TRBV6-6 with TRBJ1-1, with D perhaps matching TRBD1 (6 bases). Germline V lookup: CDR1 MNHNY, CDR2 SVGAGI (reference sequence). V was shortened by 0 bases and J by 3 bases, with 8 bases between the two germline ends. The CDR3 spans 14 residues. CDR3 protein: CASSYSGGHTEAFF. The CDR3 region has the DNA TGTGCCAGCAGTTACTCCGGGGGCCACACTGAAGCTTTCTTT.

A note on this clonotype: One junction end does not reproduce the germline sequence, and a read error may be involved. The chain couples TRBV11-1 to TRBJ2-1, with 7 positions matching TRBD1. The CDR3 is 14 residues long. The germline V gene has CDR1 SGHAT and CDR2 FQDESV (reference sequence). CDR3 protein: CASSYRGRNNEQFF. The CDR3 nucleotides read TGTGCCAGCTCCTACAGGGGCCGAAACAATGAGCAGTTCTTT. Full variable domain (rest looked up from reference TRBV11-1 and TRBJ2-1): EAEVAQSPRYKITEKSQAVAFWCDPISGHATLYWYRQILGQGPELLVQFQDESVVDDSQLPKDRFSAERLKGVDSTLKIQPAELGDSAMYLCASSYRGRNNEQFFGPGTRLTVL.

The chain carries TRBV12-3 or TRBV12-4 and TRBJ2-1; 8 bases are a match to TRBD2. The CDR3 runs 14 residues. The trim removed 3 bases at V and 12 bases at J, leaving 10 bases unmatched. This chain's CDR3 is CASSFSAGGPPQFF. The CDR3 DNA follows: TGTGCCAGCAGTTTTTCGGCGGGAGGCCCTCCGCAGTTCTTC.

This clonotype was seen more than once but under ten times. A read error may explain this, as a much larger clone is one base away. CDR3 loop: CASTPAGANILTF. For the CDR3, the DNA is TGTGCCAGCACCCCGGCTGGGGCCAACATCCTGACTTTC. The chain links TRBV11-2 to TRBJ2-6; tentatively, D is TRBD1 (5 bases). The CDR3 spans 13 residues. Germline CDR1 is SGHAT and CDR2 is FQNNGV.

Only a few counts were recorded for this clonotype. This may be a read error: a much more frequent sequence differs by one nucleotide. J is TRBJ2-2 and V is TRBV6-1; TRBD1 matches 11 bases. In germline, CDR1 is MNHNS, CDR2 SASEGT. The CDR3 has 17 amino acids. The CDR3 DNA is TGTGCCAGGAGTGAAGGGACAGGGGGATCCCACACCGGGGAGCTGTTTTTT. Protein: CARSEGTGGSHTGELFF.

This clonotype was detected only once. The CDR3 sequence is CASRGHRDHKRDTQYF. The CDR3 region has the DNA TGTGCCAGCAGGGGGCACCGGGACCATAAACGGGATACGCAGTATTTT. The rearrangement links TRBV6-2 or TRBV6-3 to TRBJ2-3; D tentatively reads TRBD1 or TRBD2 (5 bases each). The V gene's germline CDR1 is MNHEY and CDR2 SVGEGT. The CDR3 contains 16 residues. V was shortened by 6 bases and J by 6 bases, with 22 bases between the two germline ends.

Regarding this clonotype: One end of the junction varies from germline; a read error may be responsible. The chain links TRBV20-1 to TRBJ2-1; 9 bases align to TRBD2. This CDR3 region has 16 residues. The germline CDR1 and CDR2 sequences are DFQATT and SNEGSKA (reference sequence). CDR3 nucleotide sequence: TGCAGTACTAGAGATCAGGGCGGGGGGGCCGTGAATGAGCAATTCTTC. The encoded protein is CSTRDQGGGAVNEQFF.

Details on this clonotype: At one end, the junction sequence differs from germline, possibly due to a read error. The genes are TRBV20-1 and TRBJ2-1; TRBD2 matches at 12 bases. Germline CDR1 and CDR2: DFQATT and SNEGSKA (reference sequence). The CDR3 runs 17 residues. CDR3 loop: CSARANGLAGPPNERFF. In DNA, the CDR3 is TGCAGTGCTAGAGCTAACGGACTAGCGGGACCCCCTAATGAGCGGTTCTTC.

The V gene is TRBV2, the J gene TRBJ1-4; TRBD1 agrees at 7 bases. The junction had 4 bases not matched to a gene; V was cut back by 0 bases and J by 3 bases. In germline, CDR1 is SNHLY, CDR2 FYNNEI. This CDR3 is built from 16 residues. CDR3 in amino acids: CASSEAHRGANEKLFF. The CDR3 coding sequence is TGTGCCAGCAGTGAAGCGCACAGGGGCGCTAATGAAAAACTGTTTTTT.